The next 10 T cell receptor beta chains were all read from a single sample in a study of T cell repertoires in urothelial bladder cancer. Assay used: immunoSEQ multiplex PCR; TCRdb lists only in-frame clones, some missing. The profile covers about 10,000 clones, with 58% appearing a single time and around 30% taken by the ten largest. Input material: tumor-infiltrating cells from bladder cancer. These TCRs come from a human donor with urothelial carcinoma.

The chain combines TRBV30 with TRBJ1-3; 7 bases match TRBD1. Germline CDR1 and CDR2: GTSNPN and SVGIG (reference sequence). The CDR3 is 14 amino acids. J gave up 1 base and V 6 bases, and 6 bases lay outside the gene matches. The CDR3 DNA follows: TGTGCCTGTTGGGACAGCCTGTCTGGAAACACCATATATTTT. Translating it yields CACWDSLSGNTIYF.

The rearrangement uses TRBV9 and TRBJ2-3; 12 bases map to TRBD2. After removal of 4 bases from V and 2 bases from J, the junction contained 5 bases not matched to a gene. The CDR3 is 16 amino acids. From germline, CDR1 is SGDLS and CDR2 YYNGEE. The CDR3 nucleotides read TGTGCCAGCAGCTCCGGACTAGCGGGAATCACAGATACGCAGTATTTT. As protein: CASSSGLAGITDTQYF.

In this sample, this clone turned up a few times. The rearrangement joins TRBV19 to TRBJ1-1; maybe TRBD1 (5 bases). Per germline, CDR1 LNHDA and CDR2 SQIVND (reference sequence). The CDR3 is made up of 15 amino acids. V was shortened by 2 bases and J by 7 bases, with 17 bases between the two germline ends. CDR3 residues: CASSINRTPSLEAFF. In DNA form, the CDR3 reads TGTGCCAGTAGTATAAACCGGACACCTTCTCTTGAAGCTTTCTTT.

V gene TRBV10-3 combines with J gene TRBJ1-2; TRBD1 matches at 7 bases. V lost 4 bases to trimming and J lost 4 bases; unmatched junction nucleotides: 15. CDR3 length equals 17 residues. CDR1 and CDR2 from the germline V gene are ENHRY and SYGVKD. In DNA, the CDR3 is TGTGCCATCAGTGTGGTCGCTGCAGGGGGGATTGGCTATGGCTACACCTTC. It specifies CAISVVAAGGIGYGYTF.

CDR3 protein: CASRGGGTGINTGELFF. DNA of the CDR3: TGTGCCAGCCGTGGTGGCGGGACAGGGATTAACACCGGGGAGCTGTTTTTT. The chain recombines TRBV6-1 with TRBJ2-2; 9 bases match TRBD1. V trimming: 8 bases; J trimming: 2 bases; junction bases outside the gene matches: 12. Germline V gene lookup returns CDR1 MNHNS and CDR2 SASEGT. There are 17 residues in the CDR3.

The gene calls are TRBV4-3 and TRBJ2-6, with D possibly being TRBD1 or TRBD2 (6 bases each). Trimming shortened V by 0 bases and J by 0 bases, and 15 bases separated the two germline ends. Germline CDR1 reads LGHNA; CDR2 reads YSLEER. CDR3 length equals 19 residues. The CDR3 protein is CASSQDTGAVISGANVLTF. CDR3 nucleotide sequence: TGCGCCAGCAGCCAAGATACGGGGGCCGTCATCTCTGGGGCCAACGTCCTGACTTTC.

The sample holds a few counts of this clone. The rearrangement links TRBV5-8 to TRBJ1-4; a possible D gene is TRBD1 (5 bases). V dropped 0 bases and J dropped 4 bases, with 10 bases sitting between them. CDR1 and CDR2 from the germline V gene are SGHTS and YDEGEE. The CDR3 covers 15 residues. The CDR3 here is CASSLGTSLNEKLFF. The DNA for the CDR3 is TGTGCCAGCAGCTTGGGGACATCCCTTAATGAAAAACTGTTTTTT.

The chain couples TRBV11-2 to TRBJ1-1; TRBD1 aligns across 7 bases. The length of the CDR3 is 16 residues. The germline V gene encodes CDR1 SGHAT and CDR2 FQNNGV. The V gene end was trimmed by 1 base and the J gene end by 4 bases; junction bases not matched to a gene: 9. As DNA, the CDR3 is TGTGCCAGCAGCTTAGTCCCCCTACAGGGGACCACTGAAGCTTTCTTT. Amino acid sequence: CASSLVPLQGTTEAFF.

This clone was observed a few times. The chain uses TRBV7-8 and TRBJ1-1, with D maybe TRBD1 (5 bases). Trimming took off 1 base at V and 0 bases at J, with 12 bases between the two ends. Germline values: CDR1 SGHVS, CDR2 FQNEAQ. There are 16 residues in the CDR3. Written as DNA, the CDR3 is TGTGCCAGCAGCTTAGTTCTGGGGGGAGTGAACACTGAAGCTTTCTTT. This gives the protein CASSLVLGGVNTEAFF.

This chain links TRBV20-1 with TRBJ1-2, with a weak D call TRBD1 (5 bases). The CDR3 contains 11 residues. Germline V CDR1 and CDR2: DFQATT, SNEGSKA (reference sequence). Trimming removed 6 bases at V and 4 bases at J, with 9 bases between. The CDR3 nucleotides are TGCAGTGCGAAACAGGTCTATGGCTACACCTTC. Its protein is CSAKQVYGYTF.